This entry features one TCR beta chain sequence. V lost 4 bases, J lost 8 bases, and 12 bases lay in between. Germline lookup yields CDR1 DFQATT and CDR2 SNEGSKA (reference sequence). The CDR3 is 11 amino acids. Seattle researchers signed up patients amid active infection and tracked them longitudinally. The data were taken from a study of blood T cell repertoires in COVID-19. Some clones are missing from TCRdb's copy, which holds only in-frame ones; the method was immunoSEQ multiplex PCR. The repertoire holds fewer than 300,000 clones, with around 85% as singletons. The chain uses TRBV20-1 and TRBJ2-7, with a weak D call TRBD2 (6 bases). Sequencing input: peripheral blood. This TCR came from a human donor with COVID-19, enrolled during active disease. The donor label of this sample is uncertain. The CDR3 reads CSATPTSKQYF. The CDR3 nucleotides are TGCAGTGCTACACCGACTAGTAAGCAGTACTTC.